In its sample, the clone carrying this T cell receptor beta chain was seen a few times. This sample was taken from a study of OX40 agonist ivuxolimab in advanced cancers. Study-wide background: Ivuxolimab, an antibody that agonizes OX40 (CD134), was administered to the patients. Participants could have had prior anti-PD-1, anti-PD-L1 or anti-CTLA-4 therapy, and approximately 37% had some.

Profiled with immunoSEQ multiplex PCR; TCRdb holds only in-frame clones, not every one. The data hold 25,000 to 35,000 clones, with about 88% observed a single time. Sampled blood was obtained at baseline, cycle 4 day 1, and cycle 7 day 1. The CDR3 spans 16 residues. Trimming removed 3 bases at V and 1 base at J, with 16 bases between. The V gene's germline CDR1 is KGHSH and CDR2 LQKENI. The clonotype comes from an adult with an advanced solid tumor such as melanoma, head and neck, liver or kidney cancer. The source material was CD4+ or CD8+ T cells sorted from blood, sampled in a trial of the OX40 agonist ivuxolimab. The V and J genes are TRBV18 and TRBJ2-7; D not certain. The CDR3 DNA is TGTGCCAGCTCACCGCCTCCATTGGGGAATTCCTACGAGCAGTACTTC. This gives the protein CASSPPPLGNSYEQYF.